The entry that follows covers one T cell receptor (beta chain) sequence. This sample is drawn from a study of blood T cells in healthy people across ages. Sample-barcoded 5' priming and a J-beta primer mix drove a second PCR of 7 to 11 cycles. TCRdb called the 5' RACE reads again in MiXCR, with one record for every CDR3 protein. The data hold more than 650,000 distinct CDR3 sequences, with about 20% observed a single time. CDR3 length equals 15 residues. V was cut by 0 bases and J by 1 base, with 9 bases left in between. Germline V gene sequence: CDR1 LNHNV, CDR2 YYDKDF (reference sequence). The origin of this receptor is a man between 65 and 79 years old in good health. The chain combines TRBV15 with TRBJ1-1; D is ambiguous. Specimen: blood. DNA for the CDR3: TGTGCCACCAGCAGAGAACGAGTCGCGAACACTGAAGCTTTCTTT. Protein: CATSRERVANTEAFF.